This TCR beta chain came from a study of regulatory and conventional T cells in RAG deficiency. The study, taken as a whole, reports: In Omenn syndrome, Treg and Tconv repertoires overlapped >90%.

Blood CD4+ CD25-high CD127-low regulatory T cells supplied the genomic DNA template. J was trimmed by 2 bases and V by 8 bases; bases with no gene match: 11. The CDR3 sequence is 15 residues long. Germline assignment: CDR1 SGHAT and CDR2 FQNNGV. Regarding this clone: The antigen remains undetermined.

Only in-frame clones appear in the TCRdb table, and some are missing; sequencing was by immunoSEQ multiplex PCR. This sample has fewer than 4,000 clones, with roughly 94% found just once. These data were likewise used in another study, on regulatory T cells. That paper states: Primers: 52 TRBV forward and 13 TRBJ reverse.

Sequences were obtained from CD4+ Tregs sorted from blood. The clonotype originates from a human donor in good health. This chain links TRBV11-2 with TRBJ1-2, with TRBD1 matching 7 bases. Written as DNA, the CDR3 is TGTGCCAGCCGCCCCGGGACAGCCATAAACTATGGCTACACCTTC. It is translated as CASRPGTAINYGYTF.